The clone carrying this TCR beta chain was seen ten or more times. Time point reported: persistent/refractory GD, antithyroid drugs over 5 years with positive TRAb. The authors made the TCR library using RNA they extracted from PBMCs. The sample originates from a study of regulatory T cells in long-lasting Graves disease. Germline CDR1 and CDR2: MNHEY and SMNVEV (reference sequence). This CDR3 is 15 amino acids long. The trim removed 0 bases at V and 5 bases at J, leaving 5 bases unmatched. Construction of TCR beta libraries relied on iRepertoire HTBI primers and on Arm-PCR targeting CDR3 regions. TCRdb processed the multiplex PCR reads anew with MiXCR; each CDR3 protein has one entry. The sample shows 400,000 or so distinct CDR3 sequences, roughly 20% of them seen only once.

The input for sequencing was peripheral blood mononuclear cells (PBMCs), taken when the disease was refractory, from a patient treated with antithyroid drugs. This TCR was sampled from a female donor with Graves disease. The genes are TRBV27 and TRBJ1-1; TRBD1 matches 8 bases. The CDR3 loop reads CASSLSRTGKTEAFF. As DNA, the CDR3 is TGTGCCAGCAGTTTATCGCGGACAGGGAAAACTGAAGCTTTCTTT.